Below, one T cell receptor (beta chain) is given with its context. The sample originates from a study of T cell changes during pregnancy in multiple sclerosis. Sequenced by immunoSEQ multiplex PCR; TCRdb stores in-frame clones only, minus some. There are tens of thousands of clones in the sample; 75% to 95% occur only once, and 0.43% lies in the top ten. V lost 0 bases to trimming and J lost 2 bases, with 10 bases between them. The germline V gene has CDR1 SGHKS and CDR2 YYEKEE (reference sequence). The CDR3 has 15 residues. V and J are TRBV5-5 and TRBJ2-3; maybe TRBD2 (6 bases). Material: CD4+ T cells from peripheral blood mononuclear cells, obtained before pregnancy. The clonotype was recovered from a female donor with multiple sclerosis, enrolled in a pregnancy study. This chain's CDR3 is CASSLGAGITDTQYF. The CDR3 nucleotides are TGTGCCAGCAGCTTGGGGGCGGGGATCACAGATACGCAGTATTTT.